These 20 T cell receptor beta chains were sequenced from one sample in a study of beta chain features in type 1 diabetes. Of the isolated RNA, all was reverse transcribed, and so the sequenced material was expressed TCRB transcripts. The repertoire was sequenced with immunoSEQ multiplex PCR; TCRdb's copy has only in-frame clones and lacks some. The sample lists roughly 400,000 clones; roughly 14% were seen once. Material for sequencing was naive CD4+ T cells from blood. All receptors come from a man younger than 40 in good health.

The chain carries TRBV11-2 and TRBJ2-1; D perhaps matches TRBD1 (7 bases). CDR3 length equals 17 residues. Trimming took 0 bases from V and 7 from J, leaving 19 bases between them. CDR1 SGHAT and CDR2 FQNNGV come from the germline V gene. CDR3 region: CASSLERSGGGRNEQFF. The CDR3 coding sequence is TGTGCCAGCAGCTTAGAGCGTTCAGGGGGAGGCAGAAATGAGCAGTTCTTC.

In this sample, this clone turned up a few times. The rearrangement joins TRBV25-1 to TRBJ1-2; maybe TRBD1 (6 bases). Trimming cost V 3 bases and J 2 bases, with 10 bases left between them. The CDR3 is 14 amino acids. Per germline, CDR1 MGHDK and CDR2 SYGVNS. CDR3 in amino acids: CASSEPGENYGYTF. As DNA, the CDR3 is TGTGCCAGCAGTGAGCCAGGGGAAAACTATGGCTACACCTTC.

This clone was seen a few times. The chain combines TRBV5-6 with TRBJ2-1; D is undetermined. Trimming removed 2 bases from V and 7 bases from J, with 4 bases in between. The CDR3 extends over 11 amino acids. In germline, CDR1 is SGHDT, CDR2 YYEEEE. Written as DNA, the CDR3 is TGTGCCAGCAGCTTACAGAATGAGCAGTTCTTC. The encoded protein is CASSLQNEQFF.

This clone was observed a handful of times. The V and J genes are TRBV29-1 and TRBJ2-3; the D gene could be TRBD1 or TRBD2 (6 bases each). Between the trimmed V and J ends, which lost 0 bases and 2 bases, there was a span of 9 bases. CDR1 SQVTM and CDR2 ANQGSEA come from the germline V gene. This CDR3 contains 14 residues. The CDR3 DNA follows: TGCAGCGTTGAAGATAGGGGGGACACAGATACGCAGTATTTT. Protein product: CSVEDRGDTDTQYF.

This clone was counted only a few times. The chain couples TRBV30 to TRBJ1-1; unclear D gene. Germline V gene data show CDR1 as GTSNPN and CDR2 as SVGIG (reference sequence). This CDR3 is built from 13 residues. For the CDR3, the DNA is TGTGCTGGGAAGGCGAGTCGGCACACTGAAGCTTTCTTT. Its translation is CAGKASRHTEAFF.

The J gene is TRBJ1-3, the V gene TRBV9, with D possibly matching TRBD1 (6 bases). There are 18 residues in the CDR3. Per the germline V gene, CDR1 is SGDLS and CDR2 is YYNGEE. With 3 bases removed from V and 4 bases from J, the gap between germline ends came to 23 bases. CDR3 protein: CASSARGYPTGSGNTIYF. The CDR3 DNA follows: TGTGCCAGCAGCGCGAGAGGGTACCCGACAGGATCCGGAAACACCATATATTTT.

CDR3 in DNA: TGCGCCAGCAGCCTACAGGGGGTTGACACTGAAGCTTTCTTT. The encoded protein is CASSLQGVDTEAFF. The chain combines TRBV4-1 with TRBJ1-1; 8 bases map to TRBD1. The germline V gene has CDR1 MGHRA and CDR2 YSYEKL. This CDR3 comprises 14 residues. V lost 4 bases and J lost 3; bases outside the gene matches: 4.

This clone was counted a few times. The CDR3 DNA follows: TGTGCCAGCAGCTTGGCCGCGGGTAGCTCCTACAATGAGCAGTTCTTC. It encodes CASSLAAGSSYNEQFF. V and J are TRBV5-4 and TRBJ2-1; weak D call: TRBD2 (5 bases). V was trimmed by 0 bases and J by 0 bases, leaving 10 bases between them. CDR1 and CDR2 from the germline V gene are SGHNT and YYREEE (reference sequence). This CDR3 has 16 amino acids.

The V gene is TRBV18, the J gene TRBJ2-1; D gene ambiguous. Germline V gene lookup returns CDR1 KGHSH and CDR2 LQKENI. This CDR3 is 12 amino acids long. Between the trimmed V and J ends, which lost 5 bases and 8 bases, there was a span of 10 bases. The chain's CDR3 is CASSDIRDEQFF. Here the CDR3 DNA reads TGTGCCAGCTCAGATATTCGGGATGAGCAGTTCTTC. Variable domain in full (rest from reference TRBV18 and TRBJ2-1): NAGVMQNPRHLVRRRGQEARLRCSPMKGHSHVYWYRQLPEEGLKFMVYLQKENIIDESGMPKERFSAEFPKEGPSILRIQQVVRGDSAAYFCASSDIRDEQFFGPGTRLTVL.

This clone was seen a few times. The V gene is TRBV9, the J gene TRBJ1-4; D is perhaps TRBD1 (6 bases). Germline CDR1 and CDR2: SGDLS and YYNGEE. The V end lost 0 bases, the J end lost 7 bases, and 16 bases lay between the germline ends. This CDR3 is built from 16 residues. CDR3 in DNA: TGTGCCAGCAGCGTAGCTGGTACGGCAGGGGTTGAAAAACTGTTTTTT. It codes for CASSVAGTAGVEKLFF.

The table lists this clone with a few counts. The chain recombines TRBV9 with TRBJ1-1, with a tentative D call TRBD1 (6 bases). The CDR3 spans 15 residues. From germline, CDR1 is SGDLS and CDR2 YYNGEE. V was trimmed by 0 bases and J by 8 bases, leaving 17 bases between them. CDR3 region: CASSVGGSGEAEAFF. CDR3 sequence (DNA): TGTGCCAGCAGCGTAGGAGGTTCAGGGGAGGCCGAAGCTTTCTTT.

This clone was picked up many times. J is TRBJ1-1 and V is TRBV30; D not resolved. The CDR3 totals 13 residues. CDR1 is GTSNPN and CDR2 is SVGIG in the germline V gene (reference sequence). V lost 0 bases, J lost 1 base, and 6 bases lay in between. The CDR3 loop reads CAWSVQTNTEAFF. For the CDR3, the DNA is TGTGCCTGGAGTGTACAGACGAACACTGAAGCTTTCTTT.

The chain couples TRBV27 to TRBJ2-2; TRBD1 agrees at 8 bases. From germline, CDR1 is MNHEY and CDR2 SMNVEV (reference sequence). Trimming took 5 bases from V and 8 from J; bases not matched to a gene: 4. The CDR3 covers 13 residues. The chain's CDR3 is CASSRDRMGELFF. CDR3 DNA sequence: TGTGCCAGCAGTCGGGACAGGATGGGGGAGCTGTTTTTT.

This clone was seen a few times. In nucleotides, the CDR3 is TGTGCCAGCAGTTACCAATGGCGGGCAACTAATGAAAAACTGTTTTTT. This sequence encodes CASSYQWRATNEKLFF. This rearrangement joins TRBV6-5 to TRBJ1-4; D is undetermined. The CDR3 totals 16 residues. The V gene lost 2 bases and the J gene lost 0 bases, with 10 bases spanning the gap. Germline V lookup: CDR1 MNHEY, CDR2 SVGAGI.

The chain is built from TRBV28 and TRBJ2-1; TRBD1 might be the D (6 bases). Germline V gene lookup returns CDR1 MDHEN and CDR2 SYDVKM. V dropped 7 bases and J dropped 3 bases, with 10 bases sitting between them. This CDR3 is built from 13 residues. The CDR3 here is CASNRVLYNEQFF. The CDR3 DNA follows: TGTGCCAGCAACAGGGTCCTCTACAATGAGCAGTTCTTC.

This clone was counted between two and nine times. CDR3 nucleotide sequence: TGTGCCATCAGTGGACAGGGGGACACTGAAGCTTTCTTT. It codes for CAISGQGDTEAFF. The J gene is TRBJ1-1, the V gene TRBV10-3; 9 nucleotides line up with TRBD1. The CDR3 totals 13 residues. Germline V lookup: CDR1 ENHRY, CDR2 SYGVKD. V lost 4 bases to trimming and J lost 3 bases; unmatched junction nucleotides: 0.

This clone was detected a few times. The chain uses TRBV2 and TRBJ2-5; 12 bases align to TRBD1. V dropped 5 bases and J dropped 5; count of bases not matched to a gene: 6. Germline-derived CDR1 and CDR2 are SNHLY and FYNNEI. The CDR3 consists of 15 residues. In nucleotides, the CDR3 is TGTGCCAGCAGTCGGGACAGGGGGCAATCGGAGACCCAGTACTTC. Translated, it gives CASSRDRGQSETQYF. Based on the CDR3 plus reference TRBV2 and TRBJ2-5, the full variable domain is EPEVTQTPSHQVTQMGQEVILRCVPISNHLYFYWYRQILGQKVEFLVSFYNNEISEKSEIFDDQFSVERPDGSNFTLKIRSTKLEDSAMYFCASSRDRGQSETQYFGPGTRLLVL.

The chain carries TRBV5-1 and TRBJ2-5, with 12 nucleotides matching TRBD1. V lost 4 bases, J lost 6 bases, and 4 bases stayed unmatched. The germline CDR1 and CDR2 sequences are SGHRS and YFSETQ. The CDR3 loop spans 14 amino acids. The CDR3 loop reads CASSGGQGAKTQYF. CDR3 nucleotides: TGCGCCAGCAGCGGGGGACAGGGGGCTAAGACCCAGTACTTC.

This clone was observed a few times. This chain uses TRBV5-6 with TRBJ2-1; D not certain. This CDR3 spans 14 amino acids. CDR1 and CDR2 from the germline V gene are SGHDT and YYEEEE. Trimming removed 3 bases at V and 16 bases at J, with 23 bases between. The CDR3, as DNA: TGTGCCAGCAGCTGGTCCCTCAAGGGTTCGAGATATTTCTTC. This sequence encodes CASSWSLKGSRYFF.

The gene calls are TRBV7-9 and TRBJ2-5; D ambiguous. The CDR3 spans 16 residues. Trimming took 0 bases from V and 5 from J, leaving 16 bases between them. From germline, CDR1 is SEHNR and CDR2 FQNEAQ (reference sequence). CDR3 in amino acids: CASSLAQYSVRETQYF. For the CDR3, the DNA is TGTGCCAGCAGCTTAGCGCAGTACTCAGTGCGGGAGACCCAGTACTTC.